The 12 T cell receptor beta chains listed next were all sequenced from one sample in a study of T cell responses to AZD1222 COVID-19 vaccine. Profiled with immunoSEQ multiplex PCR; TCRdb holds only in-frame clones, not every one. The data hold tens of thousands of clones, with around nine tenths observed a single time. This sample comprised peripheral blood, obtained on day 0 of AZD1222 vaccination. The source is an adult in good health.

The chain is built from TRBV28 and TRBJ1-4; D is ambiguous. CDR1 and CDR2 from the germline V gene are MDHEN and SYDVKM. This CDR3 comprises 14 residues. V dropped 5 bases and J dropped 1 base, with 8 bases sitting between them. For the CDR3, the DNA is TGTGCCAGCAGTCAAACTGGAACTAATGAAAAACTGTTTTTT. This encodes CASSQTGTNEKLFF. Full variable domain (rest looked up from reference TRBV28 and TRBJ1-4): DVKVTQSSRYLVKRTGEKVFLECVQDMDHENMFWYRQDPGLGLRLIYFSYDVKMKEKGDIPEGYSVSREKKERFSLILESASTNQTSMYLCASSQTGTNEKLFFGSGTQLSVL.

The chain uses TRBV5-6 and TRBJ2-3; 9 bases line up with TRBD1. CDR3 length: 16 residues. The V gene's germline CDR1 is SGHDT and CDR2 YYEEEE. Trimming cost V 3 bases and J 4 bases; bases outside gene matches: 9. Here the CDR3 DNA reads TGTGCCAGCAGCTCCGCGAGACAGGGGGAATCAGATACGCAGTATTTT. Its translation: CASSSARQGESDTQYF.

V gene TRBV6-5 combines with J gene TRBJ2-5, with D perhaps matching TRBD2 (6 bases). In germline, CDR1 is MNHEY, CDR2 SVGAGI. Trimming removed 0 bases from V and 5 bases from J, with 13 bases in between. CDR3 size: 15 residues. The CDR3 sequence is CASSYSSGTRETQYF. In DNA, the CDR3 is TGTGCCAGCAGTTACTCTTCGGGGACTCGGGAGACCCAGTACTTC.

The DNA of the CDR3 is TGTGCCAGCAATGCTCTACAGGGGAAACTGTTTTTT. This translates into CASNALQGKLFF. This chain links TRBV12-3 or TRBV12-4 with TRBJ1-4; 7 bases are shared with TRBD1. V shed 7 bases and J 11 bases; nucleotides not matched to a gene: 7. This CDR3 is 12 amino acids long.

The CDR3 DNA sequence: TGCGCCAGCAGCCCATCTTCCGGGACAGGGAAAAAAGCTTTCTTT. It yields the protein CASSPSSGTGKKAFF. This chain joins TRBV5-1 and TRBJ1-1; 9 bases line up with TRBD1. This CDR3 has 15 residues. After removal of 4 bases from V and 9 bases from J, the junction contained 13 bases not matched to a gene. Germline V gene lookup returns CDR1 SGHRS and CDR2 YFSETQ.

The V and J genes are TRBV10-3 and TRBJ1-5; TRBD1 agrees at 8 bases. The germline gives CDR1 ENHRY, CDR2 SYGVKD. The V and J ends lost 6 bases and 2 bases, in that order; junction bases with no gene match: 15. This CDR3 region has 18 residues. The chain's CDR3 is CAISLLPSDREGNQPQHF. In DNA, the CDR3 is TGTGCCATCAGCCTACTTCCCTCGGACAGGGAAGGCAATCAGCCCCAGCATTTT.

The CDR3 bases are TGCGCCAGCAGCGCGAACGTGAACACTGAAGCTTTCTTT. This translates into CASSANVNTEAFF. The chain recombines TRBV5-1 with TRBJ1-1, with unresolved D. This CDR3 comprises 13 residues. Germline values: CDR1 SGHRS, CDR2 YFSETQ. Deletions cut 4 bases from V and 0 bases from J, with 7 bases between.

The chain couples TRBV6-4 to TRBJ1-6; no firm D call. V was pared by 2 bases and J by 3 bases, with 8 bases between. This CDR3 comprises 15 residues. Germline V gene lookup returns CDR1 MRHNA and CDR2 SNTAGT. CDR3 residues: CASSDTGSYNSPLHF. The CDR3 DNA reads as TGTGCCAGCAGTGACACTGGCAGCTATAATTCACCCCTCCACTTT.

As concerns this clone: At the DNA level, this CDR3 is encoded by other sequences in the same sample as well. V is TRBV5-4 and J is TRBJ1-2, with D unresolved. Germline CDR1 is SGHNT and CDR2 is YYREEE (reference sequence). The CDR3 sequence is 12 residues long. V shed 0 bases and J shed 6 bases, with 6 bases lying between them. DNA for the CDR3: TGTGCCAGCAGCTTGGCAGGTAATGGCTACACCTTC. It codes for CASSLAGNGYTF.

This CDR3 is CASSPGPDYEQYF. For the CDR3, the DNA is TGTGCCAGCTCACCAGGCCCCGATTACGAGCAGTACTTC. The chain couples TRBV18 to TRBJ2-7, with D unresolved. Trimming pared 2 bases from V and 4 bases from J, leaving 9 bases between. The CDR3 has 13 residues. Germline V gene lookup returns CDR1 KGHSH and CDR2 LQKENI.

This clone was seen a few times. The chain combines TRBV28 with TRBJ1-2, with D possibly being TRBD1 (5 bases). The CDR3 totals 13 residues. The germline V gene has CDR1 MDHEN and CDR2 SYDVKM. V shed 6 bases and J shed 5 bases, with 13 bases lying between them. CDR3: CASRPTGGYGYTF. The DNA of the CDR3 is TGTGCCAGCAGACCGACTGGGGGGTATGGCTACACCTTC.

The CDR3 sequence is CASSRPPGHITGELFF. DNA for the CDR3: TGTGCCAGCAGTCGACCGCCGGGACACATCACCGGGGAGCTGTTTTTT. V gene TRBV3-1 (or the pseudogene TRBV3-2) combines with J gene TRBJ2-2; maybe TRBD1 (6 bases). The V gene's germline CDR1 is LGHDT and CDR2 YNNKEL (reference sequence). CDR3 length equals 16 residues. The V end lost 6 bases, the J end lost 4 bases, and 18 bases lay between the germline ends.